This TCR beta chain was recorded in a study of regulatory T cells in long-lasting Graves disease (dated by TCRdb to the early 2020s). The study in broad terms: Antithyroid drugs had been taken for less than 3 months by newly diagnosed Graves' disease patients. This study used TCR sequencing and RNA sequencing of peripheral blood to compare persistent Graves' disease patients against newly diagnosed Graves' disease patients. The study was conducted in China and was registered as a clinical trial. A total of 33 samples underwent TCR sequencing: some 13 from persistent and approximately 20 from newly diagnosed Graves' disease patients. Overall results and qualifications from the work: The study examined only peripheral blood because the primary lesion, thyroid tissue, could not be accessed. Persistent Graves' disease patients showed lower TCR Shannon entropy and fewer highly expanded clones than newly diagnosed patients, suggesting clonal expansion. The small sample size was acknowledged by the authors as a limitation that may reduce accuracy. Sequencing and analysis were limited to the TCR beta chain. Persistent patients shared more public clonotypes among themselves (over 2,500) than newly diagnosed patients did (roughly 910). Persistent disease showed preferential use of TRBV28, TRBJ1-2 and TRBJ2-5, whereas newly diagnosed disease favored TRBV20-1 and TRBJ2-1.

There are many counts of this clonotype. No antigen is known for it. No base-level quality is on record; no much larger clone is a single base apart. What this sample's time point label stands for: newly diagnosed GD, antithyroid drugs for less than 3 months. RNA was extracted from PBMCs in TRIzol for both TCR sequencing and RNA sequencing. The diagnosis of Graves' disease was made according to American Thyroid Association guidelines. Patients were recruited from an endocrinology department in Xi'an, China. Each patient gave 8.5 to 9.5 milliliters of peripheral blood, collected in an EDTA anticoagulant tube. Ficoll Paque Plus density gradient separation was used to isolate PBMCs, and no further T cell sorting was done. An Agilent 2100 Bioanalyzer and agarose gel were used to check RNA quality, while a NanoDrop 2000 measured RNA concentration. Trimming leaves V shorter by 5 bases and J shorter by 3 bases, with the junction holding 6 bases beyond the gene matches. CDR1 and CDR2, looked up from the germline V gene, are SGHRS and YFSETQ. The CDR3 measures 14 amino acids from cysteine to phenylalanine. The CDR3 DNA has 42 bases and is translated from base 1.

Library prep was done by multiplex PCR. TCRdb names Illumina HiSeq 4000 as the instrument used. iRepertoire HTBI primers and Arm-PCR amplification of CDR3 regions were used to construct TCR beta libraries. Gel purification was performed on PCR products prior to sequencing. On the study's bioinformatics: Across samples, roughly 60 TRBV and around 15 TRBJ segments were identified and used for gene usage analysis of CDR3 amino acid clonotypes. COPE and FqMerger were used to merge the filtered high-quality paired reads into contigs. BLAST was used to align contigs to IMGT TRBV, TRBD and TRBJ reference genes, and CDR3 was defined according to IMGT. Clonotypes above 0.1% frequency were classified as highly expanded clones. Repertoire diversity was measured by Shannon entropy, and V-J evenness by the Gini coefficient. A clonotype was considered public if more than one individual shared it. Starting from the raw public reads, TCRdb applied fastp trimming at Q25, assembled clones with MiXCR and retained in-frame beta chains. Rows are unified per CDR3 protein, each entry keeping the most common DNA and genes. TCRdb, not the original authors, processed these V and J calls. The sample table records 400,000 to 500,000 distinct CDR3 sequences; around 15% of these occur just once. Of the sample, about 15% falls within the top ten clones.

The same sample was also studied in work on T cells in Graves' hyperthyroidism and ophthalmopathy. The second paper further reports: Stable Graves' hyperthyroidism was defined as no progression to ophthalmopathy during 18 months of follow-up. Hyperthyroidism patients were newly diagnosed, had a disease duration of under 2 months, and were aged 18 to 65 years. Exclusion was applied to patients with uncontrolled infections, other autoimmune diseases, pregnancy or lactation. Diagnoses were established on the basis of clinical symptoms, serum thyroxine and TRAb, thyroid ultrasound, and orbital computed tomography. A first-round RT-PCR of the TCR CDR3 used the HTBI primer set with the Qiagen OneStep RT-PCR kit. Most expanded thyroid clonotypes (frequency above 0.001) were also detected in blood, suggesting blood repertoires may reflect thyroid immune responses. A model built on a 13 V-J signature distinguished ophthalmopathy from stable hyperthyroidism, reaching roughly 88% sensitivity and approximately 81% specificity in cross-validation and 80%/75% in testing. During validation, the model predicted progression to ophthalmopathy a median of approximately 6 months ahead of onset, with 60% to 71% sensitivity and about 72% specificity. To identify distinguishing TCR V-J signatures, a discovery cohort of 90 to 100 patients was used, comprising some 45 with Graves' ophthalmopathy and roughly 60 with stable Graves' hyperthyroidism. Whether ophthalmopathy could be predicted prospectively was tested in an independent validation cohort made up of fewer than 20 hyperthyroidism patients plus 17 patients who later progressed to ophthalmopathy. The 100 or so discovery patients were randomly split 7:3 into training and test sets. In about six Graves' hyperthyroidism patients, the study also compared T-cell repertoires from thyroid tissue with T-cell repertoires from blood. After blood sampling, hyperthyroidism patients were treated with methimazole at a starting dose of 30 mg daily, and ophthalmopathy patients were treated with high-dose intravenous methylprednisolone. Libraries were constructed in a second round of multiplex PCR, after which size selection and purification were performed. The libraries were sequenced on an Illumina HiSeq2000 using paired-end 100 bp reads. SOAPnuke was used to process the raw data, throwing out any read that contained adapters or uncalled bases, had a mean Phred below 15, or lacked an exact constant-primer or identifier match. COPE v1.2.5 was used to merge the high-quality paired reads, and each unique nucleotide sequence was defined as a clonotype. MiTCR v1.1 was used to align the clonotypes against IMGT TRBV, TRBD and TRBJ reference segments. The analysis included only V-J combinations with a frequency above 0.0001, which together covered more than 99% of the repertoires. The TCS score was defined as the ratio of F50 (clonal expansion) to E x V (chaos), calculated using BLOSUM62-based TCRdist between CDR3 peptides within each V-J. Welch's t-statistics and random forest reduced just over 500 V-J features to under 15, which were used in a naive Bayes classifier (R e1071). No statistical method was used to fix the sample size in advance, and group allocation was not hidden from the investigators. The paper reports TCR Vbeta CDR3 sequencing of 135 peripheral blood samples: around 45 ophthalmopathy, fewer than 85 hyperthyroidism and roughly 17 progressor patients.

Recombination linked TRBV5-1 to TRBJ2-3, and 7 junctional nucleotides match TRBD1. Sequenced here: peripheral blood mononuclear cells (PBMCs), sampled at new diagnosis, from a patient treated with antithyroid drugs. This TCR came from a woman in her forties or fifties with Graves disease. Donor details come from another sample of the same person, matched by shared clones. The CDR3 amino acid sequence is: CASRRQGGTDTQYF. The sequence in DNA is TGCGCCAGCAGGAGACAGGGTGGTACAGATACGCAGTATTTT.